These 32 T cell receptor beta chains share one sample of origin, sequenced in a study of T cell responses to AZD1222 COVID-19 vaccine. Measured with immunoSEQ multiplex PCR; TCRdb has only the in-frame clones, and not every one. The sample includes about 150,000 clones, 87% seen only once; the top ten take about 9.8%. The specimen was peripheral blood, collected 28 days after the second AZD1222 dose. Receptors were obtained from an adult who received the AZD1222 COVID-19 vaccine.

The rearrangement links TRBV4-3 to TRBJ2-7; 8 nucleotides line up with TRBD1. Trimming took 2 bases from V and 6 from J; bases not matched to a gene: 3. CDR3 length: 13 residues. Looked up from germline, CDR1 is LGHNA and CDR2 is YSLEER. CDR3 region: CASSQRQGFEQYF. The CDR3 nucleotides are TGCGCCAGCAGCCAACGACAGGGGTTCGAGCAGTACTTC.

The V and J genes are TRBV4-2 and TRBJ2-7; D is possibly TRBD1 (6 bases). With 1 base removed from V and 9 bases from J, the gap between germline ends came to 16 bases. Germline CDR1 is LGHNA and CDR2 is YNFKEQ. There are 14 residues in the CDR3. This CDR3 reads CASSQARRPQGQYF. Written as DNA, the CDR3 is TGTGCCAGCAGCCAAGCTAGAAGGCCACAGGGGCAGTACTTC.

The chain links TRBV7-9 to TRBJ2-3, with D unresolved. The CDR3 is made up of 13 amino acids. Germline CDR1 SEHNR, CDR2 FQNEAQ (reference sequence). Deletions cut 5 bases from V and 4 bases from J, with 10 bases between. CDR3 sequence: CASSPFPPDTQYF. The DNA for the CDR3 is TGTGCCAGCAGCCCTTTCCCCCCAGATACGCAGTATTTT.

The chain combines TRBV7-9 with TRBJ1-1; D call uncertain. Germline lookup yields CDR1 SEHNR and CDR2 FQNEAQ (reference sequence). The germline V and J ends were trimmed by 3 bases and 8 bases, with 13 bases remaining between them. This CDR3 comprises 13 residues. CDR3 in DNA: TGTGCCAGCAGCTTCTCGCATTTGGAAGAAGCTTTCTTT. It translates to CASSFSHLEEAFF.

The CDR3 spells CAWSHGREQYF. Written as DNA, the CDR3 is TGTGCCTGGAGTCACGGCCGGGAGCAGTACTTC. V is TRBV30 and J is TRBJ2-7; unclear D gene. V was clipped by 2 bases and J by 7 bases, with 9 bases between them. Germline V CDR1 and CDR2: GTSNPN, SVGIG (reference sequence). The CDR3 runs 11 residues.

The CDR3 here is CASSILGEGGTQYF. The CDR3, as DNA: TGCGCCAGCAGCATACTAGGAGAGGGGGGGACCCAGTACTTC. The V and J genes are TRBV5-1 and TRBJ2-5, with D perhaps being TRBD1 or TRBD2 (6 bases each). V was cut by 4 bases and J by 7 bases, with 17 bases left in between. This CDR3 region has 14 residues. CDR1 is SGHRS and CDR2 is YFSETQ in the germline V gene. Drawing the rest from reference TRBV5-1 and TRBJ2-5, the complete variable domain is KAGVTQTPRYLIKTRGQQVTLSCSPISGHRSVSWYQQTPGQGLQFLFEYFSETQRNKGNFPGRFSGRQFSNSRSEMNVSTLELGDSALYLCASSILGEGGTQYFGPGTRLLVL.

V and J are TRBV28 and TRBJ1-1, with a weak D call TRBD1 (6 bases). V was trimmed by 6 bases and J by 1 base, leaving 9 bases between them. There are 13 residues in the CDR3. Germline V lookup: CDR1 MDHEN, CDR2 SYDVKM. CDR3: CASSVQGNTEAFF. The CDR3 coding sequence is TGTGCCAGCAGCGTACAGGGGAACACTGAAGCTTTCTTT.

The rearrangement uses TRBV4-2 and TRBJ2-1; 9 bases are a match to TRBD2. Germline lookup yields CDR1 LGHNA and CDR2 YNFKEQ. The CDR3 totals 17 residues. V lost 5 bases and J lost 5; bases outside the gene matches: 13. DNA for the CDR3: TGTGCCAGCAGCAGAACGCTCTGGACTAGCGCGAACAATGAGCAGTTCTTC. Protein product: CASSRTLWTSANNEQFF.

The rearrangement links TRBV4-2 to TRBJ2-2; no clear D gene. This CDR3 is 17 amino acids long. The germline V gene encodes CDR1 LGHNA and CDR2 YNFKEQ. V lost 3 bases, J lost 1 base, and 15 bases lay in between. In nucleotides, the CDR3 is TGTGCCAGCAGCCAGGAAGAATTTGCGCAGAACACCGGGGAGCTGTTTTTT. Encoded protein: CASSQEEFAQNTGELFF.

The rearrangement joins TRBV6-5 to TRBJ2-7; D is possibly TRBD2 (5 bases). The CDR3 length is 12 residues. V was cut by 7 bases and J by 4 bases, with 11 bases left in between. Germline V gives CDR1 MNHEY, CDR2 SVGAGI. CDR3 in amino acids: CASKSPGYEQYF. CDR3 in DNA: TGTGCCAGCAAGTCTCCGGGATACGAGCAGTACTTC.

In the case of this clone: A junction boundary mismatches the germline segment, possibly from a read error. The chain uses TRBV18 and TRBJ2-1; 10 bases align to TRBD1. Germline loops: CDR1 KGHSH, CDR2 LQKENI. The CDR3 loop spans 15 amino acids. CDR3 nucleotide sequence: TGTGCCAGCTCGCCACTGACAGGGGGCAACAATGAGCAGTTCTTC. Amino acid sequence: CASSPLTGGNNEQFF.

This sequence joins TRBV6-2 or TRBV6-3 and TRBJ1-1; D might be TRBD1 (6 bases). From germline, CDR1 is MNHEY and CDR2 SVGEGT. The CDR3 has 17 residues. V was clipped by 5 bases and J by 4 bases, with 23 bases between them. CDR3 amino acids: CASSRGLAGGGVTEAFF. In nucleotides, the CDR3 is TGTGCCAGCAGTAGAGGCCTGGCCGGGGGCGGAGTCACTGAAGCTTTCTTT.

This clone has a single count. The chain joins TRBV18 to TRBJ2-4; 9 bases are a match to TRBD1. CDR1 and CDR2 (germline): KGHSH, LQKENI. The V and J ends lost 5 bases and 11 bases, in that order; junction bases with no gene match: 13. CDR3 length: 15 residues. For the CDR3, the DNA is TGTGCCAGCTCAGCCGGACAGGGGCCAAGCGGTCTTCAGTACTTC. Amino acid sequence: CASSAGQGPSGLQYF.

The chain links TRBV29-1 to TRBJ1-2, with D unclear. The V gene's germline CDR1 is SQVTM and CDR2 ANQGSEA. The V and J ends lost 2 bases and 4 bases respectively, with 8 bases between them. The CDR3 has 12 amino acids. In nucleotides, the CDR3 is TGCAGCGTTGAAAAGAGAACCTATGGCTACACCTTC. It specifies CSVEKRTYGYTF. Based on the CDR3 plus reference TRBV29-1 and TRBJ1-2, the full variable domain is SAVISQKPSRDICQRGTSLTIQCQVDSQVTMMFWYRQQPGQSLTLIATANQGSEATYESGFVIDKFPISRPNLTFSTLTVSNMSPEDSSIYLCSVEKRTYGYTFGSGTRLTVV.

This clone came up once. The chain links TRBV30 to TRBJ1-1; D remains unclear. Germline V gives CDR1 GTSNPN, CDR2 SVGIG (reference sequence). The CDR3 covers 11 residues. V was cut by 4 bases and J by 2 bases, with 5 bases left in between. Here the CDR3 reads CAWNQNTEAFF. CDR3 coding DNA: TGTGCCTGGAACCAAAACACTGAAGCTTTCTTT.

The V gene is TRBV21-1, the J gene TRBJ1-3; no DNA check was done on the table's D call, TRBD1. TRBV21-1 is a pseudogene locus. This CDR3 is built from 19 residues. The CDR3 nucleotides are TGTGCCAGCAGCACCCCCCGGACAGGCTTTCCCTGCTCTGGAAACACCATATATTTT. This sequence encodes CASSTPRTGFPCSGNTIYF.

The CDR3 DNA reads TGTGCCAGCAGTGTCCTAGCGGACACAGATACGCAGTATTTT. Its protein is CASSVLADTDTQYF. This rearrangement joins TRBV6-4 to TRBJ2-3; 7 positions agree with TRBD2. Germline V CDR1 and CDR2: MRHNA, SNTAGT. The junction had 3 bases not matched to a gene; V was cut back by 4 bases and J by 2 bases. The CDR3 sequence is 14 residues long.

This sequence joins TRBV11-3 and TRBJ2-1; tentative D call: TRBD1 (5 bases). Trimming took 1 base from V and 9 from J, leaving 10 bases between them. The CDR3 loop spans 13 amino acids. Germline assignment: CDR1 SGHNT and CDR2 YENEEA. CDR3 DNA: TGTGCCAGCAGCTTAGGTAGCAGGGCTGAGCAGTTCTTC. Translating gives CASSLGSRAEQFF.

The chain combines TRBV7-3 with TRBJ2-2; 11 bases match TRBD2. There are 15 residues in the CDR3. Trimming cost V 4 bases and J 7 bases; bases outside gene matches: 5. The germline gives CDR1 SGHTA, CDR2 FQGTGA. The CDR3 sequence: CASSSNLAGGGELFF. CDR3 DNA: TGTGCCAGCAGCTCCAACCTAGCGGGAGGCGGGGAGCTGTTTTTT.

This chain links TRBV29-1 with TRBJ1-3; a weak D match, TRBD1 (5 bases). Trimming stripped 8 bases from V and 2 bases from J, with 19 bases between. Germline V gene data show CDR1 as SQVTM and CDR2 as ANQGSEA. The CDR3 is 15 amino acids. CDR3 in amino acids: CSTGQAKPPGNTIYF. The CDR3 bases are TGCAGCACGGGGCAGGCGAAGCCCCCTGGAAACACCATATATTTT.

The rearrangement links TRBV5-1 to TRBJ1-1; no definite D call. Trimming took off 0 bases at V and 5 bases at J, with 14 bases between the two ends. Germline values: CDR1 SGHRS, CDR2 YFSETQ. This CDR3 has 15 amino acids. CDR3: CASSLAPGRETEAFF. The CDR3, as DNA: TGCGCCAGCAGCTTGGCCCCCGGGAGGGAGACTGAAGCTTTCTTT.

The chain is built from TRBV28 and TRBJ2-7; D is tentatively TRBD1 or TRBD2 (5 bases each). This CDR3 is built from 15 residues. Germline lookup yields CDR1 MDHEN and CDR2 SYDVKM. V was cut by 4 bases and J by 1 base, with 14 bases left in between. CDR3 loop: CASSSPREWSYEQYF. CDR3 coding DNA: TGTGCCAGCAGTTCCCCCAGGGAGTGGTCCTACGAGCAGTACTTC.

This rearrangement joins TRBV5-3 to TRBJ2-7; TRBD2 matches 9 bases. TRBV5-3 is designated an ORF whose function remains uncertain. Trimming took 2 bases from V and 1 from J; bases not matched to a gene: 13. The CDR3 consists of 18 residues. The CDR3 DNA is TGTGCCAGAAGCTTCGGGGCGGGAGGGCCTAGGCAGTCCTACGAGCAGTACTTC. Amino acids: CARSFGAGGPRQSYEQYF.

This sequence joins TRBV28 and TRBJ1-4, with D possibly matching TRBD1 (5 bases). Trimming pared 5 bases from V and 1 base from J, leaving 11 bases between. CDR1 and CDR2 from the germline V gene are MDHEN and SYDVKM. The CDR3 extends over 15 amino acids. The CDR3 protein is CASSTAGGTNEKLFF. CDR3 nucleotide sequence: TGTGCCAGCAGTACCGCGGGGGGAACTAATGAAAAACTGTTTTTT.

The rearrangement links TRBV5-1 to TRBJ2-5, with 12 positions matching TRBD2. The germline gives CDR1 SGHRS, CDR2 YFSETQ. With 4 bases clipped from V and 4 bases from J, the junction kept 11 bases outside the gene matches. There are 17 residues in the CDR3. CDR3 sequence (DNA): TGCGCCAGCAGCCCCCTCCGACTAGCGGGAGATGGAGAGACCCAGTACTTC. Its protein product is CASSPLRLAGDGETQYF.

V usage is TRBV29-1 and J usage is TRBJ1-1; TRBD1 is a possible D gene (6 bases). This CDR3 contains 13 residues. V was cut by 7 bases and J by 4 bases, with 16 bases left in between. Germline assignment: CDR1 SQVTM and CDR2 ANQGSEA. The CDR3: CSGEGGGFTEAFF. The CDR3 DNA sequence: TGCAGCGGCGAGGGGGGCGGATTCACTGAAGCTTTCTTT.

The genes are TRBV4-1 and TRBJ1-6, with D hard to call. This CDR3 comprises 15 residues. The V gene lost 0 bases and the J gene lost 7 bases, with 10 bases spanning the gap. The V gene's germline CDR1 is MGHRA and CDR2 YSYEKL. CDR3 sequence reads: CASSQDLTKNSPLHF. In DNA, the CDR3 is TGCGCCAGCAGCCAAGATCTTACAAAGAATTCACCCCTCCACTTT.

DNA of the CDR3: TGTGCCAGCAGTTTTTTACAGGGAAATTCACCCCTCCACTTT. This gives the protein CASSFLQGNSPLHF. The chain links TRBV28 to TRBJ1-6; weak D call: TRBD1 (6 bases). CDR1 MDHEN and CDR2 SYDVKM come from the germline V gene. This CDR3 is 14 amino acids long. V dropped 3 bases and J dropped 7 bases, with 10 bases sitting between them.

The chain combines TRBV5-1 with TRBJ1-3; D possibly corresponds to TRBD1 (5 bases). The V gene's germline CDR1 is SGHRS and CDR2 YFSETQ. The CDR3 is 15 residues long. Trimming shortened V by 0 bases and J by 4 bases, and 11 bases separated the two germline ends. DNA for the CDR3: TGCGCCAGCAGCTTGGAGGCAGGGAGAGGAAACACCATATATTTT. Its translation is CASSLEAGRGNTIYF.

J is TRBJ1-5 and V is TRBV19, with TRBD1 matching 10 bases. CDR3 length: 15 residues. Germline V gives CDR1 LNHDA, CDR2 SQIVND (reference sequence). V was pared by 2 bases and J by 5 bases, with 3 bases of the junction left unmatched. CDR3 coding DNA: TGTGCCAGTAGTATACGGGACAGGGGTTATCAGCCCCAGCATTTT. Translated: CASSIRDRGYQPQHF.

The genes are TRBV7-2 and TRBJ1-1, with D maybe TRBD1 (6 bases). Trimming pared 5 bases from V and 5 bases from J, leaving 18 bases between. CDR3 size: 15 residues. Germline lookup yields CDR1 SGHTA and CDR2 FQGNSA. CDR3 region: CASSQGTHKGTEAFF. CDR3 bases: TGTGCCAGCAGCCAGGGGACCCACAAGGGGACTGAAGCTTTCTTT.

The V and J genes are TRBV7-9 and TRBJ1-4; D remains unclear. V lost 0 bases and J 7 bases, leaving 9 bases between the germline ends. The CDR3 totals 14 residues. CDR1 is SEHNR and CDR2 is FQNEAQ in the germline V gene (reference sequence). CDR3 nucleotide sequence: TGTGCCAGCAGCTTAGCCGGGAGCGGTGAAAAACTGTTTTTT. Its protein is CASSLAGSGEKLFF.